This T cell receptor (beta chain) was found in a study of response to subunit inactivated influenza vaccine. TCRdb called the RT-PCR reads again in MiXCR, with one record for every CDR3 protein. Of 500,000 to 700,000 distinct CDR3 sequences in the sample, roughly 25% are singletons; the top ten hold approximately 2.9%. The V and J ends lost 8 bases and 0 bases, in that order; junction bases with no gene match: 3. CDR3 length: 13 amino acids. Germline V CDR1 and CDR2: MNHNS, SASEGT. This clonotype was detected a few times. These data also featured in a second study, about T cells expressing NK-cell markers. That study reports: UMIs accompanied the 5'RACE template switching by which TCR beta cDNA was made.

This sequence joins TRBV6-1 and TRBJ2-5, with 7 bases identical to TRBD1. Here the sequenced sample was CD4+ T cells sorted from PBMCs, taken 11 to 12 days after vaccination. This TCR came from a man aged 45-65 years who received an inactivated influenza vaccine. CDR3 amino acids: CASGTANQETQYF. The CDR3, as DNA: TGTGCCAGCGGGACAGCGAACCAAGAGACCCAGTACTTC.